This TCR beta chain was obtained from a study of graft-versus-host responses after intestinal transplantation. Method: immunoSEQ multiplex PCR; TCRdb's copy keeps in-frame clones and lacks some. Seen here are roughly 60,000 clones, under 95% observed once, and the top ten hold 2.5% to 3%. The input for sequencing was PBMCs, taken 118 to 130 days after intestinal transplantation. This receptor was identified in a human patient who received an intestinal transplant, so some T cells may come from the graft donor.

CDR3 in DNA: TGTGCCAGCAGCTTAATCCCGGCAGGAGGCTCACCCCTCCACTTT. It encodes CASSLIPAGGSPLHF. The rearrangement uses TRBV11-1 and TRBJ1-6; D unresolved. Germline V gene lookup returns CDR1 SGHAT and CDR2 FQDESV (reference sequence). V was pared by 2 bases and J by 10 bases, with 15 bases between. This CDR3 spans 15 amino acids.